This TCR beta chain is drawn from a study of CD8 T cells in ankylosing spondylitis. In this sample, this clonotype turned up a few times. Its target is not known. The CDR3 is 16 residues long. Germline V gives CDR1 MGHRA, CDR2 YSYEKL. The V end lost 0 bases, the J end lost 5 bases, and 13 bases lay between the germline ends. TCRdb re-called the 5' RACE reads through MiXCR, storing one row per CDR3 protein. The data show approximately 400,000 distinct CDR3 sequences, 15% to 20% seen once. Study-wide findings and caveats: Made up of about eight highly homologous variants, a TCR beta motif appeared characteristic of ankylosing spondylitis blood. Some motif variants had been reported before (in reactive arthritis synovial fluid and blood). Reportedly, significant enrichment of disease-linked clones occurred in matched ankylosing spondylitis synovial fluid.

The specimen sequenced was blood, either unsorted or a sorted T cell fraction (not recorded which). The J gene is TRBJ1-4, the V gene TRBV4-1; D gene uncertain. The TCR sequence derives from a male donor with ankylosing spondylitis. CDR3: CASSQDRARTNEKLFF. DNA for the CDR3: TGCGCCAGCAGCCAAGATCGCGCACGGACGAATGAAAAACTGTTTTTT.